Sequencing of this T cell receptor (beta chain) was carried out in a study of blood T cell repertoires in COVID-19. Whole-study context: Acute and convalescent COVID-19 samples came from the United States, Italy and Spain.

This CDR3 contains 16 residues. The V gene end was trimmed by 0 bases and the J gene end by 2 bases; junction bases not matched to a gene: 4. CDR1 SGDLS and CDR2 YYNGEE come from the germline V gene. Profiling relied on immunoSEQ multiplex PCR, and the TCRdb table lists in-frame clones only, not all of them. The top ten clones hold around a tenth of a sample with tens of thousands of clones, about 81% of them seen once. Sequenced material: peripheral blood. This clonotype originated in a human donor in a cohort sampled during active COVID-19. The V call is TRBV9, the J call TRBJ2-3; TRBD1 aligns across 9 bases. Here the CDR3 reads CASSVGGTGLTDTQYF. The CDR3 DNA follows: TGTGCCAGCAGCGTAGGGGGGACAGGGCTCACAGATACGCAGTATTTT.